The T cell receptor beta chain described here comes from a study of breast tumors, draining lymph nodes, adjacent tissues. Study-level findings and limits: Tumors had less TCR diversity than lymph nodes, more than nontumor tissue. Tumor T cell lymph node origin was a supported hypothesis, not proven. Luminal-like breast cancer showed significantly higher tumor–nontumor repertoire similarity than basal-like.

Axillary draining lymph nodes of breast cancer patients supplied the node samples. TCRdb reprocessed the multiplex PCR reads with MiXCR, giving one entry per CDR3 protein. The repertoire holds some 130,000 distinct CDR3 sequences, with 15% to 20% as singletons. With respect to this clonotype: Its antigen is unidentified. A much more abundant neighbour one base away suggests this may be a read error.

Looked up from germline, CDR1 is KGHSY and CDR2 is FQNENV. The CDR3 spans 16 residues. The receptor comes from a female donor with breast cancer. Some clones in this sample may be carry-over from other donors' samples. Sequencing was done on a sample of axillary lymph node tissue. The chain recombines TRBV16 with TRBJ1-6; D is possibly TRBD1 (5 bases). CDR3 region: CASSPRRADDNSPPHF. The CDR3 bases are TGTGCCAGCAGCCCTCGCAGGGCGGATGATAATTCACCCCCCCACTTT.